This T cell receptor beta chain was retrieved from a study of blood T cell repertoires in COVID-19. Assay used: immunoSEQ multiplex PCR; TCRdb lists only in-frame clones, some missing. The sample has some 210,000 clones; around 90% are singletons. Germline V lookup: CDR1 SGHNT, CDR2 YYREEE (reference sequence). This CDR3 contains 15 residues. V was cut by 4 bases and J by 2 bases, with 14 bases left in between. This receptor was identified in a man aged 60 to 69 with COVID-19, enrolled during active disease. The chain joins TRBV5-4 to TRBJ2-3; D is undetermined. The sequencing sample was made of peripheral blood. In DNA, the CDR3 is TGTGCCAGCAGCCAGACCGGGTCTGACACAGATACGCAGTATTTT. Translating it yields CASSQTGSDTDTQYF.